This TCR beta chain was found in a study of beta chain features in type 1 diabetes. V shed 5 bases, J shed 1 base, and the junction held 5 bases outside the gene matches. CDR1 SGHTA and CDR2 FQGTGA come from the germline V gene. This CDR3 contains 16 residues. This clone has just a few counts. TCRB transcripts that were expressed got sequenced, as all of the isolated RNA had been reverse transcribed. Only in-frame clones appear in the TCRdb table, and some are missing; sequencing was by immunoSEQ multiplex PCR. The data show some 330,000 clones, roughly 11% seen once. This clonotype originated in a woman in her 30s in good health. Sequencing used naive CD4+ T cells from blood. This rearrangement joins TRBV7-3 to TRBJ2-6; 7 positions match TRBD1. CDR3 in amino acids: CASSPQTGSGANVLTF. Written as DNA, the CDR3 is TGTGCCAGCAGCCCGCAGACAGGGTCTGGGGCCAACGTCCTGACTTTC.